The rows below give T cell receptor beta chains drawn from one sample of a study of blood T cell repertoires in COVID-19. The repertoire was sequenced with immunoSEQ multiplex PCR; TCRdb's copy has only in-frame clones and lacks some. The data contain a few hundred thousand clones, about 90% of them singletons. The material sequenced was PBMCs or T cells enriched from blood (not recorded which). The receptors stem from a woman younger than 45 who had recovered from COVID-19. Both conserved end residues are trimmed from each CDR3. Each record gives: CDR3 protein, D gene, V gene, J gene. The D gene is left open where the match is weak.

ASSEQERNTIY	.	TRBV6-1	TRBJ1-3
ASSLDRLHGYT	.	TRBV12-3/TRBV12-4	TRBJ1-2
ASRTGTSGIIGELF	TRBD2	TRBV27	TRBJ2-2
ASRSSGGDPGTQY	TRBD2	TRBV5-1	TRBJ2-5
SVVRDDYMNTEAF	.	TRBV29-1	TRBJ1-1
ASQAGSSYEQY	.	TRBV27	TRBJ2-7
ASSWDKNSNQPQH	.	TRBV6-5	TRBJ1-5
ASSRQQATQY	.	TRBV12-3/TRBV12-4	TRBJ2-3
ASSEYLGEAF	.	TRBV25-1	TRBJ1-1
ASSRRAGRSYEQY	TRBD2	TRBV6-1	TRBJ2-7
ASSQEREGYYGYT	.	TRBV4-2	TRBJ1-2
ASHRGGTYEQY	.	TRBV28	TRBJ2-7
ASSATGAKGSPLH	TRBD1	TRBV7-9	TRBJ1-6
ASRTGGFGYT	TRBD1	TRBV12-3/TRBV12-4	TRBJ1-2
ASSSGQFTEAF	.	TRBV7-3	TRBJ1-1
SASVLAVEQY	.	TRBV20-1	TRBJ2-7
ASSFGLAETGELF	TRBD2	TRBV28	TRBJ2-2
ASSLVSGGTNTGELF	TRBD2	TRBV7-9	TRBJ2-2
ASSLAGEFYNEQF	TRBD2	TRBV9	TRBJ2-1
ASSWGVHSGANVLT	.	TRBV5-1	TRBJ2-6
ASSVSGTTDTQY	.	TRBV9	TRBJ2-3
ASAYTELNEKLF	.	TRBV2	TRBJ1-4
ASTSGVGNEQF	TRBD2	TRBV19	TRBJ2-1
ASSSPGSGEQF	.	TRBV7-8	TRBJ2-1
ASSIKQAGNQPQH	.	TRBV19	TRBJ1-5
ASSLERSSYEQY	.	TRBV7-9	TRBJ2-7
ASSVVGTSGSTSYNEQF	TRBD2	TRBV4-2	TRBJ2-1
ASSHGRTRETQY	.	TRBV3-1/TRBV3-2	TRBJ2-5
ATAGGDSHYEQY	TRBD2	TRBV19	TRBJ2-7
ASSSTSGPYNEQF	TRBD2	TRBV13	TRBJ2-1
ASSLLSNEQF	.	TRBV28	TRBJ2-1
ASSLGLAGGTDTQY	TRBD2	TRBV5-1	TRBJ2-3
ASSLVTGNEKLF	TRBD1	TRBV28	TRBJ1-4
ASSLGQGEGGYT	TRBD1	TRBV5-1	TRBJ1-2
ASSFTQDTEAF	.	TRBV18	TRBJ1-1
ASSQGSSLNTEAF	.	TRBV4-1	TRBJ1-1
ASSPPSRTEQF	.	TRBV18	TRBJ2-1
ASSLVQGGGYGYT	TRBD1	TRBV11-2	TRBJ1-2
ASTPPAGQPQH	.	TRBV19	TRBJ1-5
ATSNRQGGYEQY	TRBD1	TRBV15	TRBJ2-7
ASSYGFSGGEQF	TRBD2	TRBV6-5	TRBJ2-1
ASSLARGLAGASDEQY	TRBD2	TRBV27	TRBJ2-7
ASSMRDGAYEQY	.	TRBV19	TRBJ2-7
AWSWRQGANGYT	TRBD1	TRBV30	TRBJ1-2